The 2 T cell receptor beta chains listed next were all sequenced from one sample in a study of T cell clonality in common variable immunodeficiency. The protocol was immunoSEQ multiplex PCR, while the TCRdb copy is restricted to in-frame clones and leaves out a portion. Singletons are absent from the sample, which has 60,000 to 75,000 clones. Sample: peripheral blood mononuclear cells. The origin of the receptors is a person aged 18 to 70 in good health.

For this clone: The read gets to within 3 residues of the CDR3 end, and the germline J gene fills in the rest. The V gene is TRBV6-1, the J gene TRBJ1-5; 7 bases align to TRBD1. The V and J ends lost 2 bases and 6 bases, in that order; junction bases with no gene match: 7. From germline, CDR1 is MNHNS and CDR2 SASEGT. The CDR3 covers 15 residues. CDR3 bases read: TGTGCCAGCAGTGAATCCGGACAGGATATTCAGCCC. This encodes CASSESGQDIQP. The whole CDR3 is CASSESGQDIQPQHF.

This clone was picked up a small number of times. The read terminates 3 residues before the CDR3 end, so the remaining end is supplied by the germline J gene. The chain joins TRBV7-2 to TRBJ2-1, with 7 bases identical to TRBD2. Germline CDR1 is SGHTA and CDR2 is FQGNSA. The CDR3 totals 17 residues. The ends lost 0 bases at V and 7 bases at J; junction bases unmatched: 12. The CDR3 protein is CASSLASVLANKNEQFF. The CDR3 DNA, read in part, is TGTGCCAGCAGCTTAGCCTCAGTACTAGCGAACAAAAATGAG.